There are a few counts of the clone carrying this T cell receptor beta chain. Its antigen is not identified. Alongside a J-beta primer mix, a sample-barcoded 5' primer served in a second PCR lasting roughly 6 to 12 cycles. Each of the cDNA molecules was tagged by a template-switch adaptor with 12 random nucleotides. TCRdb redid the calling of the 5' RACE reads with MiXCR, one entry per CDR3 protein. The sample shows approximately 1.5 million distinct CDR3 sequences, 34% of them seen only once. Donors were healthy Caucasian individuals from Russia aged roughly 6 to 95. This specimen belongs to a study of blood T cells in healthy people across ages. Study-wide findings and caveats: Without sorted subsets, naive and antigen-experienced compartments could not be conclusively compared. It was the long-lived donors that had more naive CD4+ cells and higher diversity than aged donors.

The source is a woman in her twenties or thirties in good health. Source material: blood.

DNA of the CDR3: TGCAGCTTACTAGCGGGGGGGCTTCGGGCTGGGTACGAGCAGTACTTC. Its translation: CSLLAGGLRAGYEQYF. The V call is TRBV20-1, the J call TRBJ2-7, with TRBD2 identical over 13 bases. CDR3 length: 16 amino acids. From germline, CDR1 is DFQATT and CDR2 SNEGSKA (reference sequence).